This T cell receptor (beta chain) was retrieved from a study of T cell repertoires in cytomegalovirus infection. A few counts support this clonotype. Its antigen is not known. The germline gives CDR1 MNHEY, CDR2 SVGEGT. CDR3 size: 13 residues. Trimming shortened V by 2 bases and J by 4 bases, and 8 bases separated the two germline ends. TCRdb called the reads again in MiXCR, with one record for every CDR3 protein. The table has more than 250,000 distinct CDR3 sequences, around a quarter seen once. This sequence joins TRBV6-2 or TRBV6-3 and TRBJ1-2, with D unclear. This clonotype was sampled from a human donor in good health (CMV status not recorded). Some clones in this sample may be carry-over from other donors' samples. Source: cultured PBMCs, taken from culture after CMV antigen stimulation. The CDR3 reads CASSYDDGYGYTF. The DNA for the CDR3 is TGTGCCAGCAGTTACGACGACGGCTATGGCTACACCTTC.